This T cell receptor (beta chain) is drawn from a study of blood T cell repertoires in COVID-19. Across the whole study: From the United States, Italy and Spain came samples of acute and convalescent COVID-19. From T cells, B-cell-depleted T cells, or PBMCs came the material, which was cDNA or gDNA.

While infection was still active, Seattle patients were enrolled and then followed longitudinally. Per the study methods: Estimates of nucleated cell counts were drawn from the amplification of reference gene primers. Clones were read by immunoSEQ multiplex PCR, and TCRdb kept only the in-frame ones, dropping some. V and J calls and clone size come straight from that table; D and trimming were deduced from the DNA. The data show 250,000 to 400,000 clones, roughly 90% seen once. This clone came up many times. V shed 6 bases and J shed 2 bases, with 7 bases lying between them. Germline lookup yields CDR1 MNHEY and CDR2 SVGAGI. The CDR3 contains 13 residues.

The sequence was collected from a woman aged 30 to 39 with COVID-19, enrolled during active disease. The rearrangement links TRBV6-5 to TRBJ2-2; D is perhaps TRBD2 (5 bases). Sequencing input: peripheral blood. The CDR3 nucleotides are TGTGCCAGCAGCCGGGAAAACACCGGGGAGCTGTTTTTT. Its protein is CASSRENTGELFF.